The T cell receptor (beta chain) under discussion was sequenced for a study of identical twins. Template switching added a universal primer site, and cDNA bore unique molecular identifiers. Each CDR3 protein is one row after TCRdb ran MiXCR on the 5' RACE reads. The repertoire holds a few hundred thousand distinct CDR3 sequences, with 18% as singletons. Healthy Caucasians alone served as donors. This clonotype was recorded many times. The antigen is unknown. The germline V gene encodes CDR1 MNHEY and CDR2 SVGEGT. With V trimmed by 6 bases and J by 5 bases, 3 bases remained unmatched. The CDR3 covers 12 residues. Study conclusions and caveats: The study found weaker excess twin sharing in beta out-of-frame sequences.

The chain combines TRBV6-2 or TRBV6-3 with TRBJ1-2, with 7 bases identical to TRBD1. Sequencing was carried out using naive T cells sorted from blood. This clonotype was obtained from a man in his fifties or sixties in good health. The CDR3 sequence: CASSPTGYGYTF. The CDR3 DNA is TGTGCCAGCAGCCCGACAGGGTATGGCTACACCTTC.